One sample yielded the 8 T cell receptor beta chains listed below, sequenced in a study of T-cell memory formation after mild COVID-19. In TCRdb, the 5' RACE reads were re-called with MiXCR into one record per CDR3 protein. The sample includes roughly 310,000 distinct CDR3 sequences, about a sixth of them seen just once. The sample was PBMCs or a T cell subset sorted from them (not recorded which). The source is a man aged 18 to 35 who had mild COVID-19 (a few samples of this study predate the infection). Cell type and time point are not known.

The chain links TRBV2 to TRBJ1-5; 9 positions agree with TRBD1. V lost 5 bases, J lost 2 bases, and 4 bases stayed unmatched. Germline CDR1 SNHLY, CDR2 FYNNEI. The CDR3 contains 15 residues. CDR3 in DNA: TGTGCCAGCAGTCCTTGGACAGGGGGCAATCAGCCCCAGCATTTT. Its translation: CASSPWTGGNQPQHF.

This sequence joins TRBV28 and TRBJ1-5; 7 nucleotides line up with TRBD1. The CDR3 is 14 residues long. Germline V gene lookup returns CDR1 MDHEN and CDR2 SYDVKM. Trimming cost V 10 bases and J 6 bases; bases outside gene matches: 12. CDR3 residues: CATSGGVFGQPQHF. In nucleotides, the CDR3 is TGTGCCACCTCAGGGGGAGTTTTCGGTCAGCCCCAGCATTTT.

This clonotype has a handful of counts. V is TRBV7-9 and J is TRBJ1-2; the D is unclear. V shed 3 bases and J shed 8 bases, with 10 bases lying between them. The CDR3 is made up of 12 amino acids. Looked up from germline, CDR1 is SEHNR and CDR2 is FQNEAQ (reference sequence). The CDR3 DNA reads as TGTGCCAGCAGCTTCGGGTCCGAAGGCTACACCTTC. As protein: CASSFGSEGYTF. Supplemented by reference TRBV7-9 and TRBJ1-2, the full variable domain reads DTGVSQNPRHKITKRGQNVTFRCDPISEHNRLYWYRQTLGQGPEFLTYFQNEAQLEKSRLLSDRFSAERPKGSFSTLEIQRTEQGDSAMYLCASSFGSEGYTFGSGTRLTVV.

This clonotype was picked up a small number of times. The chain recombines TRBV20-1 with TRBJ1-1; D is unresolved. With 0 bases removed from V and 0 bases from J, the gap between germline ends came to 11 bases. CDR1 is DFQATT, CDR2 SNEGSKA, per germline (reference sequence). This CDR3 region has 15 residues. The CDR3 sequence is CSARDRSAMNTEAFF. The DNA for the CDR3 is TGCAGTGCTAGAGATCGCTCGGCCATGAACACTGAAGCTTTCTTT.

The chain is built from TRBV5-1 and TRBJ2-7; maybe TRBD2 (5 bases). The CDR3 length is 15 residues. V shed 9 bases and J shed 0 bases, with 19 bases lying between them. The V gene's germline CDR1 is SGHRS and CDR2 YFSETQ. The CDR3 bases are TGCGCCACCCGACCCTCAGCGGACCCCTCCTACGAGCAGTACGTC. Amino acids: CATRPSADPSYEQYV.

This clonotype has at least ten counts. The chain carries TRBV5-1 and TRBJ1-2; 7 nucleotides match TRBD1. The CDR3 has 14 amino acids. The ends lost 0 bases at V and 2 bases at J; junction bases unmatched: 1. Germline CDR1 is SGHRS and CDR2 is YFSETQ. CDR3 coding DNA: TGCGCCAGCAGCTTGGAGGGACAGAACTATGGCTACACCTTC. It translates to CASSLEGQNYGYTF.

V gene TRBV9 combines with J gene TRBJ1-1; D remains ambiguous. CDR3 length: 15 residues. The V end was cut by 0 bases, the J end by 1 base, with 10 bases between. CDR1 is SGDLS, CDR2 YYNGEE, per germline. In DNA, the CDR3 is TGTGCCAGCAGCGTAGGGTCTGTGCAGAACACTGAAGCTTTCTTT. It specifies CASSVGSVQNTEAFF. Combining the CDR3 with reference TRBV9 and TRBJ1-1 gives the whole variable domain DSGVTQTPKHLITATGQRVTLRCSPRSGDLSVYWYQQSLDQGLQFLIQYYNGEERAKGNILERFSAQQFPDLHSELNLSSLELGDSALYFCASSVGSVQNTEAFFGQGTRLTVV.

Details on this clonotype: A much larger clone differs by one base, so this may be a read error. The chain carries TRBV12-3 or TRBV12-4 and TRBJ1-2; no firm D call. The CDR3 is made up of 14 amino acids. Here the CDR3 reads CASSFNSGSYGYSF. The CDR3 DNA reads as TGTGCCAGCAGTTTTAATTCAGGCTCCTATGGCTACAGCTTC.